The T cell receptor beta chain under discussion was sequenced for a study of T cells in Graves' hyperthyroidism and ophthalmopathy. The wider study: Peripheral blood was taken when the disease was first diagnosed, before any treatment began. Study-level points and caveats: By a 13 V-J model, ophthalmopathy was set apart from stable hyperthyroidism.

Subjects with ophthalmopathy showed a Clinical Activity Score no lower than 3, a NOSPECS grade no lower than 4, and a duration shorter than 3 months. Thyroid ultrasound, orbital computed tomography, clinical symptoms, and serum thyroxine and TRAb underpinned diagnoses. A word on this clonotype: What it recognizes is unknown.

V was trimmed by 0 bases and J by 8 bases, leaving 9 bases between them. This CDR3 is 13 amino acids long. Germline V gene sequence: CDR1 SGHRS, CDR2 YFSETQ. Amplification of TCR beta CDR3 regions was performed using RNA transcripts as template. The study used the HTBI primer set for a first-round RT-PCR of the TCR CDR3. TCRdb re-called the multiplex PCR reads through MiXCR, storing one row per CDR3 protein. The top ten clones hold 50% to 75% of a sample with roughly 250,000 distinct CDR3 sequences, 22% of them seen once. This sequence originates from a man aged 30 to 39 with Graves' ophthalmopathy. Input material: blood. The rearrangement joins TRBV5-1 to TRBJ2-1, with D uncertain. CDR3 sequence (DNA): TGCGCCAGCAGCTTGGCGGTTCCAGATGAGCAGTTCTTC. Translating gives CASSLAVPDEQFF.